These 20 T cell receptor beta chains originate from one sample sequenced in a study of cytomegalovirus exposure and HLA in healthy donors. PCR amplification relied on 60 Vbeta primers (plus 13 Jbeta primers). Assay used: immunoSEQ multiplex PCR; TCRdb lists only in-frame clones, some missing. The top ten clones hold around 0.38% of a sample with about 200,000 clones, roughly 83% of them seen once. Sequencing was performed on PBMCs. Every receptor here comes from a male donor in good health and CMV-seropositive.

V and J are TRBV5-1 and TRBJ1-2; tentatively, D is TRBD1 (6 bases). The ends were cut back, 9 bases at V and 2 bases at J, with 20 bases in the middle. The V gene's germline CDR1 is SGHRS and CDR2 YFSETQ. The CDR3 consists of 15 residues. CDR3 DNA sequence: TGCGCCACAACCCTTGGGGGGGGCGCGAACTATGGCTACACCTTC. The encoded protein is CATTLGGGANYGYTF. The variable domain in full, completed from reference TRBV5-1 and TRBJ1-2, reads KAGVTQTPRYLIKTRGQQVTLSCSPISGHRSVSWYQQTPGQGLQFLFEYFSETQRNKGNFPGRFSGRQFSNSRSEMNVSTLELGDSALYLCATTLGGGANYGYTFGSGTRLTVV.

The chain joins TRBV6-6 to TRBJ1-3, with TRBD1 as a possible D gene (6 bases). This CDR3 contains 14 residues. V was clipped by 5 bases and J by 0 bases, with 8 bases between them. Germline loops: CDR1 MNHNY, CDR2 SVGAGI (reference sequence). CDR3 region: CASSRRGSGNTIYF. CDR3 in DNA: TGTGCCAGCAGTCGCAGGGGCTCTGGAAACACCATATATTTT.

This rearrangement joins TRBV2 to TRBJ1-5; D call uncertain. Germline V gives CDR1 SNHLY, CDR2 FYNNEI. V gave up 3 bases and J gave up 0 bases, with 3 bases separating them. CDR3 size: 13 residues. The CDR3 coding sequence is TGTGCCAGCAGTGACCGTAGCAATCAGCCCCAGCATTTT. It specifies CASSDRSNQPQHF. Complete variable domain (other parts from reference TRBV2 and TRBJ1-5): EPEVTQTPSHQVTQMGQEVILRCVPISNHLYFYWYRQILGQKVEFLVSFYNNEISEKSEIFDDQFSVERPDGSNFTLKIRSTKLEDSAMYFCASSDRSNQPQHFGDGTRLSIL.

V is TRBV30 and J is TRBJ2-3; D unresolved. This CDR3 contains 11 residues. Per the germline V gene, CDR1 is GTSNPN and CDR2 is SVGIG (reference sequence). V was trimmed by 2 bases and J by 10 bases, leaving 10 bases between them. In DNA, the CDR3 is TGTGCCTGGAGTAGAAAGAGTGCGCAGTATTTT. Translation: CAWSRKSAQYF.

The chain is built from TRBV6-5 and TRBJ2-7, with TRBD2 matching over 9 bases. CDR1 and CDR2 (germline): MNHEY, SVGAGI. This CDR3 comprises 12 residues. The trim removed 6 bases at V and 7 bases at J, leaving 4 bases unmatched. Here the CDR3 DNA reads TGTGCCAGCAGATCACTAGCGGGTGAGCAGTACTTC. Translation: CASRSLAGEQYF.

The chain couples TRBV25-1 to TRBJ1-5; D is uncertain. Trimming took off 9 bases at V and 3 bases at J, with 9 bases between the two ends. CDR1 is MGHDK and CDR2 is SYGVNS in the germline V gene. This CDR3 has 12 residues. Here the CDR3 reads CASSSYNQPQHF. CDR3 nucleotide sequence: TGTGCCAGTTCCAGTTACAATCAGCCCCAGCATTTT. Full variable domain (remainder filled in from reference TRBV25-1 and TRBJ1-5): EADIYQTPRYLVIGTGKKITLECSQTMGHDKMYWYQQDPGMELHLIHYSYGVNSTEKGDLSSESTVSRIRTEHFPLTLESARPSHTSQYLCASSSYNQPQHFGDGTRLSIL.

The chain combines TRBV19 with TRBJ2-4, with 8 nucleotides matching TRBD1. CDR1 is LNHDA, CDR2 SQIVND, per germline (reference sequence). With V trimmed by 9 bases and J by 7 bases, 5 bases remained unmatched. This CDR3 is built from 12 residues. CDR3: CASGQGLNIQYF. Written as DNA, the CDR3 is TGTGCCAGCGGACAGGGTTTGAACATTCAGTACTTC. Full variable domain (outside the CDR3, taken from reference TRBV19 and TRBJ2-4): DGGITQSPKYLFRKEGQNVTLSCEQNLNHDAMYWYRQDPGQGLRLIYYSQIVNDFQKGDIAEGYSVSREKKESFPLTVTSAQKNPTAFYLCASGQGLNIQYFGAGTRLSVL.

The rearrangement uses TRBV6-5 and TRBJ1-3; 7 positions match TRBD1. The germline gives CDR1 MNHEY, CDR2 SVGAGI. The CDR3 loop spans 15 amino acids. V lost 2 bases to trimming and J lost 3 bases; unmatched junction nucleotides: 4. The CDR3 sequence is CASSYDRENGNTIYF. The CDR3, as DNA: TGTGCCAGCAGTTACGACAGGGAAAATGGAAACACCATATATTTT.

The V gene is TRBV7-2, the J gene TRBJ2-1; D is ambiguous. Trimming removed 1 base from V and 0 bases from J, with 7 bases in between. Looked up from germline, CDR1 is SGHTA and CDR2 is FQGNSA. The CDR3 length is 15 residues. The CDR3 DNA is TGTGCCAGCAGCTTAGGAGCTTCCTCCTACAATGAGCAGTTCTTC. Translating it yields CASSLGASSYNEQFF.

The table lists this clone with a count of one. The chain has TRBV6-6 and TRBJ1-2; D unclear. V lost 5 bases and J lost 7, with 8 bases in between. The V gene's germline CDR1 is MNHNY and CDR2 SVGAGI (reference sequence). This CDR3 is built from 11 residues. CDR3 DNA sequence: TGTGCCAGCAGTGAGTATGGTGGCTACACCTTC. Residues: CASSEYGGYTF.

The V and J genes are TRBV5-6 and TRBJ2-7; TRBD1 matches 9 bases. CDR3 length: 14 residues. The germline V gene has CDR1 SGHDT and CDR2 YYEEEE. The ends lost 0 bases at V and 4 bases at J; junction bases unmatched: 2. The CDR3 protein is CASSLGTGAYEQYF. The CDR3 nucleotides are TGTGCCAGCAGCTTGGGGACAGGGGCTTACGAGCAGTACTTC. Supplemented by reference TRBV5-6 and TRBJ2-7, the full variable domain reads DAGVTQSPTHLIKTRGQQVTLRCSPKSGHDTVSWYQQALGQGPQFIFQYYEEEERQRGNFPDRFSGHQFPNYSSELNVNALLLGDSALYLCASSLGTGAYEQYFGPGTRLTVT.

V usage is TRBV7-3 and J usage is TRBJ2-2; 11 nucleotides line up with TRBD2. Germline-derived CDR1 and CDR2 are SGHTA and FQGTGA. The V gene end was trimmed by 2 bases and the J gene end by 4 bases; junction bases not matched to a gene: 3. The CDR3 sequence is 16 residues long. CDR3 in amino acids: CASSLAGTSGTGELFF. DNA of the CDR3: TGTGCCAGCAGCTTAGCCGGGACTAGCGGCACCGGGGAGCTGTTTTTT.

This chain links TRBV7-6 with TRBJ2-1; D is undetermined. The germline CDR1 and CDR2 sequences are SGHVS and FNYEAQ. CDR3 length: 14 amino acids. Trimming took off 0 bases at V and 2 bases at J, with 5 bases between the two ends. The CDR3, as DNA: TGTGCCAGCAGCTTAGCTGCGACCTACAATGAGCAGTTCTTC. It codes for CASSLAATYNEQFF. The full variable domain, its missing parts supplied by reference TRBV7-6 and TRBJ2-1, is GAGVSQSPRYKVTKRGQDVALRCDPISGHVSLYWYRQALGQGPEFLTYFNYEAQQDKSGLPNDRFSAERPEGSISTLTIQRTEQRDSAMYRCASSLAATYNEQFFGPGTRLTVL.

The chain's CDR3 is CASSQEGPGGIFYEQYF. CDR3 bases: TGTGCCAGCAGCCAAGAAGGCCCGGGAGGAATCTTCTACGAGCAGTACTTC. The chain links TRBV4-2 to TRBJ2-7; 7 bases line up with TRBD2. V lost 0 bases and J lost 3; bases outside the gene matches: 11. CDR1 is LGHNA, CDR2 YNFKEQ, per germline. The CDR3 is 17 residues long.

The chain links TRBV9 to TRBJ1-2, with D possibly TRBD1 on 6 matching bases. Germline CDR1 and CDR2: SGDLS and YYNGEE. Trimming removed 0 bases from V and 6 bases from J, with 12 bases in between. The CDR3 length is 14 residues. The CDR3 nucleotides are TGTGCCAGCAGCGTAGTCGACAGGCCGGATGGCTACACCTTC. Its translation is CASSVVDRPDGYTF.

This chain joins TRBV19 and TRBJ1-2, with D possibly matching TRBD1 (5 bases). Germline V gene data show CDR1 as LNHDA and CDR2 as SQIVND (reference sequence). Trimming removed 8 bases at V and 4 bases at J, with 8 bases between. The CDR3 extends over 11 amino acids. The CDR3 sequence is CASGHGYGYTF. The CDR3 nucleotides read TGTGCCAGTGGACACGGCTATGGCTACACCTTC.

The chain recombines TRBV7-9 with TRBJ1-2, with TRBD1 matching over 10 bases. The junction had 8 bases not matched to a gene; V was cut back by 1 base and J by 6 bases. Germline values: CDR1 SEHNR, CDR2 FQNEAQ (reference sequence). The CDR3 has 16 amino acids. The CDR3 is CASSLVGTGVLHGYTF. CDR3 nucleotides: TGTGCCAGCAGCTTAGTGGGGACAGGGGTCTTACATGGCTACACCTTC.

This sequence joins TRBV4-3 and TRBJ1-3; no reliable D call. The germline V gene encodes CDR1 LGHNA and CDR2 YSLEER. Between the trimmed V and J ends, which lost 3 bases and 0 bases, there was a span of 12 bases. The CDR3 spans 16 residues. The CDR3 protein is CASSQEQTYSGNTIYF. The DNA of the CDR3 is TGCGCCAGCAGCCAGGAACAGACCTACTCTGGAAACACCATATATTTT.

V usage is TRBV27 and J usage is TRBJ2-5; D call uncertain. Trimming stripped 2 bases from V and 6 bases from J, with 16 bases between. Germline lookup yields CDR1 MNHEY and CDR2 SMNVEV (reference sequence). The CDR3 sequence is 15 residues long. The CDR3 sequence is CASSLRFDARQTQYF. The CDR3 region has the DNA TGTGCCAGCAGTTTAAGGTTTGACGCGAGGCAGACCCAGTACTTC.

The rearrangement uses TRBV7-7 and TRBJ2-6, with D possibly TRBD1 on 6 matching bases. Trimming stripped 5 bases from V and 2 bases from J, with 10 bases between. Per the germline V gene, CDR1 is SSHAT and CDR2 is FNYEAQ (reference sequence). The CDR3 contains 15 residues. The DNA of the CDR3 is TGTGCCAGCAGCCCACAGGGCCCTGGGGCCAACGTCCTGACTTTC. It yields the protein CASSPQGPGANVLTF.